Here is one T cell receptor (beta chain) with its context. This entry comes from a study of shared clonotypes between healthy human individuals. J gave up 5 bases and V 0 bases, and 9 bases lay outside the gene matches. CDR1 is MNHNS, CDR2 SASEGT, per germline. This CDR3 comprises 16 residues. Profiled with immunoSEQ multiplex PCR; TCRdb holds only in-frame clones, not every one. Of hundreds of thousands of clones in the sample, over 60% were seen once. This chain uses TRBV6-1 with TRBJ2-5; 7 bases agree with TRBD1. This sequence originates from a woman between 40 and 55 years old in good health. Some clones in this sample may be carry-over from other donors' samples. The sample was PBMCs. CDR3 DNA: TGTGCCAGCAGTGAAGCGCTTATGACAGGGAGCGAGACCCAGTACTTC. It encodes CASSEALMTGSETQYF.